This TCR beta chain is drawn from a study of cytomegalovirus exposure and HLA in healthy donors. General study findings and limits: According to a subsequent analysis, TCR clusters from the first cohort were inclined to appear together in the 120 validation repertoires. Some TCR beta chains (approximately 180 of them) were listed as cytomegalovirus-associated.

Germline values: CDR1 SGHRS, CDR2 YFSETQ. V was pared by 4 bases and J by 3 bases, with 6 bases of the junction left unmatched. The CDR3 has 15 amino acids. The sample holds one count of this clone. Its specificity is unknown. Clones were sequenced by immunoSEQ multiplex PCR, and TCRdb holds only the in-frame ones, with some missing. The data show 250,000 to 400,000 clones, with nearly 90% seen just once and around 1% held by the top ten. The receptor was isolated from a man aged 25 to 45 in good health and CMV-seronegative. Sequencing input: PBMCs. This rearrangement joins TRBV5-1 to TRBJ2-7; 11 nucleotides match TRBD2. CDR3 coding DNA: TGCGCCAGCAGCCCGGAGGGACTAGCGGTCTACGAGCAGTACTTC. Translating gives CASSPEGLAVYEQYF.